What follows are 13 T cell receptor beta chains derived from one specimen sequenced in a study of cytomegalovirus exposure and HLA in healthy donors (dated by TCRdb to 2016 to 2017). Libraries were prepared through the immunoSEQ multiplex PCR assay. The multiplex PCR relied on a mix of 60 forward primers for TCR Vbeta segments and 13 reverse primers for TCR Jbeta segments. The clones in this table, taken by TCRdb from immuneACCESS, are in-frame only. Not every clone is retained; where verified, under half of the shortfall comes from an unresolved V gene, and the cause of the rest is unknown. This sample holds tens of thousands of clones; 60% to 80% were observed only once. The biggest ten clones account for roughly 3.6% of the sample. Material: PBMCs. The receptors were sampled from a young man in good health and CMV-seronegative.

The chain carries TRBV10-3 and TRBJ2-5; 7 nucleotides line up with TRBD2. The junction had 6 bases not matched to a gene; V was cut back by 0 bases and J by 5 bases. Germline V CDR1 and CDR2: ENHRY, SYGVKD. This CDR3 spans 15 amino acids. CDR3: CAISESRLAVETQYF. The CDR3 bases are TGTGCCATCAGTGAGTCTAGGCTAGCGGTGGAGACCCAGTACTTC.

The J gene is TRBJ2-7, the V gene TRBV5-5; D is perhaps TRBD2 (7 bases). Germline-derived CDR1 and CDR2 are SGHKS and YYEKEE (reference sequence). CDR3 length: 15 residues. V lost 2 bases to trimming and J lost 5 bases, with 17 bases between them. CDR3 sequence (DNA): TGTGCCAGCAGCTTTGGAAGGGGGGGATCCGACGAGCAGTACTTC. Translating gives CASSFGRGGSDEQYF.

The chain joins TRBV13 to TRBJ1-5, with D unresolved. The V end was cut by 0 bases, the J end by 6 bases, with 12 bases between. Per germline, CDR1 PRHDT and CDR2 FYEKMQ (reference sequence). This CDR3 region has 15 residues. The CDR3 nucleotides read TGTGCCAGCAGCTTAGGAGGGAGCGGCGGTCAGCCCCAGCATTTT. As protein: CASSLGGSGGQPQHF.

In regard to this clone: The germline gene is not matched at one end of the junction; a read error may be the cause. This chain connects TRBV5-4 to TRBJ2-7, with TRBD1 identical over 8 bases. Per germline, CDR1 SGHNT and CDR2 YYREEE (reference sequence). CDR3 size: 14 residues. DNA for the CDR3: TGTGCCAGTAGCTTGGGACAGGCTAACCTGGCGCAGTACTTC. Amino acid sequence: CASSLGQANLAQYF.

Here the CDR3 reads CASTFRRLPRGEQFF. Written as DNA, the CDR3 is TGTGCCAGCACGTTTCGGAGACTCCCCCGGGGTGAGCAGTTCTTC. The chain uses TRBV28 and TRBJ2-1, with D possibly TRBD2 on 5 matching bases. Trimming removed 7 bases from V and 9 bases from J, with 22 bases in between. Germline V gene data show CDR1 as MDHEN and CDR2 as SYDVKM. The CDR3 contains 15 residues.

This clone has a handful of counts. The chain joins TRBV27 to TRBJ2-7; 7 nucleotides agree with TRBD2. Per the germline V gene, CDR1 is MNHEY and CDR2 is SMNVEV (reference sequence). This CDR3 contains 15 residues. After removal of 6 bases from V and 4 bases from J, the junction contained 12 bases not matched to a gene. The CDR3: CASRQSGGHSYEQYF. The DNA of the CDR3 is TGTGCCAGCAGACAATCGGGGGGTCATTCATACGAGCAGTACTTC.

The V gene is TRBV11-2, the J gene TRBJ2-1; 8 positions match TRBD2. Trimming took 2 bases from V and 4 from J; bases not matched to a gene: 1. The CDR3 runs 14 residues. Germline CDR1 and CDR2: SGHAT and FQNNGV. The CDR3 here is CASSLSGGYNEQFF. CDR3 nucleotide sequence: TGTGCCAGCAGCTTATCGGGGGGGTACAATGAGCAGTTCTTC. The complete variable domain, with remaining parts taken from reference TRBV11-2 and TRBJ2-1, reads EAGVAQSPRYKIIEKRQSVAFWCNPISGHATLYWYQQILGQGPKLLIQFQNNGVVDDSQLPKDRFSAERLKGVDSTLKIQPAKLEDSAVYLCASSLSGGYNEQFFGPGTRLTVL.

The chain couples TRBV7-6 to TRBJ2-7; 9 bases fit TRBD2. Trimming cost V 1 base and J 4 bases; bases outside gene matches: 8. The CDR3 totals 16 residues. Germline assignment: CDR1 SGHVS and CDR2 FNYEAQ. CDR3 nucleotides: TGTGCCAGCAGCTTAGAGGCGGCGGGAGGGCGGTACGAGCAGTACTTC. Translated: CASSLEAAGGRYEQYF.

About this clone: One end of the junction fails to match germline, which may point to a read error. The chain couples TRBV20-1 to TRBJ2-1; D unclear. The CDR3 is 11 amino acids. In germline, CDR1 is DFQATT, CDR2 SNEGSKA (reference sequence). In DNA, the CDR3 is TGCAGTGCTACCCACTACATTGAGCAGTTCTTC. Its translation is CSATHYIEQFF.

The chain combines TRBV7-9 with TRBJ2-7, with D unresolved. Germline V gene sequence: CDR1 SEHNR, CDR2 FQNEAQ (reference sequence). V lost 7 bases, J lost 7 bases, and 14 bases lay in between. CDR3 length: 12 residues. CDR3 DNA sequence: TGTGCCAGCACCGACTGGAGCCGGGAGCAGTACTTC. Translation: CASTDWSREQYF.

The chain combines TRBV5-1 with TRBJ1-5; D gene uncertain. Germline loops: CDR1 SGHRS, CDR2 YFSETQ. The CDR3 consists of 15 residues. The V end was cut by 1 base, the J end by 3 bases, with 11 bases between. CDR3 coding DNA: TGCGCCAGCAGCTTGTCCGGCGGCTACAATCAGCCCCAGCATTTT. This encodes CASSLSGGYNQPQHF.

V is TRBV10-1 and J is TRBJ1-2, with D tentatively TRBD1 (6 bases). The V gene's germline CDR1 is WNHNN and CDR2 SYGVQD (reference sequence). V shed 0 bases and J shed 1 base, with 21 bases lying between them. The CDR3 consists of 19 residues. CDR3 in amino acids: CASSESIGTNQIGNYGYTF. The CDR3 bases are TGCGCCAGCAGTGAGTCGATTGGGACAAATCAGATCGGTAACTATGGCTACACCTTC.

The rearrangement links TRBV18 to TRBJ1-1; TRBD1 agrees at 7 bases. From germline, CDR1 is KGHSH and CDR2 LQKENI. The CDR3 sequence is 18 residues long. J lost 1 base, V lost 3 bases, and 14 bases had no gene match. The CDR3 DNA reads as TGTGCCAGCTCACCTGTCGAACAGGGGCCCGTAGGGAACACTGAAGCTTTCTTT. Protein product: CASSPVEQGPVGNTEAFF. Complete variable domain (other parts from reference TRBV18 and TRBJ1-1): NAGVMQNPRHLVRRRGQEARLRCSPMKGHSHVYWYRQLPEEGLKFMVYLQKENIIDESGMPKERFSAEFPKEGPSILRIQQVVRGDSAAYFCASSPVEQGPVGNTEAFFGQGTRLTVV.